These 27 T cell receptor beta chains came from one sample sequenced in a study of control samples from healthy donors and cancer patients. Some clones are missing from TCRdb's copy, which holds only in-frame ones; the method was immunoSEQ multiplex PCR. Here the sample spans 90,000 to 150,000 clones, approximately 88% being singletons. The sample was blood. Receptor source: a man aged 35 to 55 in good health.

The chain has TRBV19 and TRBJ2-1; tentatively, D is TRBD1 (6 bases). This CDR3 comprises 14 residues. Germline loops: CDR1 LNHDA, CDR2 SQIVND (reference sequence). V dropped 8 bases and J dropped 0 bases, with 11 bases sitting between them. CDR3 bases: TGTGCCAGTCGGGACAACCCCTCCTACAATGAGCAGTTCTTC. Protein sequence: CASRDNPSYNEQFF.

This chain joins TRBV25-1 and TRBJ1-2; D remains unclear. CDR3 size: 13 residues. V was clipped by 9 bases and J by 0 bases, with 11 bases between them. Germline values: CDR1 MGHDK, CDR2 SYGVNS. CDR3 loop: CASLPNSNYGYTF. The CDR3 nucleotides read TGTGCCAGTCTTCCGAACTCTAACTATGGCTACACCTTC.

The chain joins TRBV30 to TRBJ1-4; the D gene is possibly TRBD1 (5 bases). In germline, CDR1 is GTSNPN, CDR2 SVGIG (reference sequence). The ends were cut back, 3 bases at V and 8 bases at J, with 16 bases in the middle. The CDR3 loop spans 14 amino acids. The chain's CDR3 is CAWRAGGRGEKLFF. Here the CDR3 DNA reads TGTGCCTGGAGGGCCGGGGGGAGAGGAGAAAAACTGTTTTTT.

The chain couples TRBV27 to TRBJ1-6; perhaps TRBD1 as D (5 bases). V was shortened by 4 bases and J by 5 bases, with 12 bases between the two germline ends. Germline V lookup: CDR1 MNHEY, CDR2 SMNVEV (reference sequence). There are 15 residues in the CDR3. CDR3 bases: TGTGCCAGCAGTTACCGACAGCCGAATAATTCACCCCTCCACTTT. Translating it yields CASSYRQPNNSPLHF.

The V gene is TRBV21-1, the J gene TRBJ1-3; the table gives TRBD1 as D, unverified against the DNA. TRBV21-1 is a listed pseudogene. The CDR3 consists of 18 residues. The CDR3 here is CASSRHVSTGHSGNTIYF. In DNA, the CDR3 is TGTGCCAGCAGCAGACATGTATCTACAGGGCACTCTGGAAACACCATATATTTT.

V usage is TRBV25-1 and J usage is TRBJ1-1; 7 nucleotides agree with TRBD1. The germline V gene has CDR1 MGHDK and CDR2 SYGVNS. This CDR3 is built from 13 residues. V shed 5 bases, J shed 5 bases, and the junction held 5 bases outside the gene matches. The CDR3 nucleotides read TGTGCCAGCAGTCAGGGGGTGTCGACTGAAGCTTTCTTT. It specifies CASSQGVSTEAFF.

V is TRBV7-8 and J is TRBJ2-1; TRBD1 agrees at 9 bases. CDR3 length equals 15 residues. V was clipped by 4 bases and J by 2 bases; unmatched bases: 3. CDR1 and CDR2 (germline): SGHVS, FQNEAQ. The CDR3 spells CASSSGTGTYNEQFF. DNA of the CDR3: TGTGCCAGCAGCTCCGGGACAGGGACCTACAATGAGCAGTTCTTC.

The chain recombines TRBV5-1 with TRBJ2-2; the match to TRBD1 covers 7 bases. V dropped 1 base and J dropped 1; count of bases not matched to a gene: 1. CDR3 length: 15 residues. Germline V lookup: CDR1 SGHRS, CDR2 YFSETQ. CDR3 nucleotide sequence: TGCGCCAGCAGCTTGAGGGACAGGAACACCGGGGAGCTGTTTTTT. It encodes CASSLRDRNTGELFF.

V usage is TRBV4-3 and J usage is TRBJ2-6; D unclear. The germline CDR1 and CDR2 sequences are LGHNA and YSLEER. The CDR3 loop spans 15 amino acids. V gave up 0 bases and J gave up 8 bases, with 11 bases separating them. CDR3 coding DNA: TGCGCCAGCAGCCAAGATCTGGCAAGCCCCAACGTCCTGACTTTC. Translating gives CASSQDLASPNVLTF.

This chain links TRBV18 with TRBJ1-4, with D perhaps matching TRBD1 (6 bases). This CDR3 is 18 amino acids long. In germline, CDR1 is KGHSH, CDR2 LQKENI. The V gene lost 4 bases and the J gene lost 0 bases, with 18 bases spanning the gap. The CDR3 loop reads CASSLYRDTPTTNEKLFF. CDR3 DNA sequence: TGTGCCAGCTCACTTTACCGGGACACTCCGACAACTAATGAAAAACTGTTTTTT.

This chain links TRBV5-6 with TRBJ2-7; TRBD2 agrees at 8 bases. V was clipped by 4 bases and J by 2 bases; unmatched bases: 8. The CDR3 runs 15 residues. Germline loops: CDR1 SGHDT, CDR2 YYEEEE. CDR3 bases: TGTGCCAGCAGCGGACGGGAGGGTCGAACCTACGAGCAGTACTTC. It codes for CASSGREGRTYEQYF.

The V and J genes are TRBV5-1 and TRBJ1-6; 7 bases are shared with TRBD1. The CDR3 covers 16 residues. Germline V gene data show CDR1 as SGHRS and CDR2 as YFSETQ. The V segment lost 0 bases and the J segment 10 bases; nucleotides outside the gene matches: 10. This CDR3 reads CASSLDTEQGYSPLHF. As DNA, the CDR3 is TGCGCCAGCAGCTTGGATACGGAACAGGGGTACTCACCCCTCCACTTT.

This clone was seen more than once but under ten times. The chain couples TRBV11-2 to TRBJ1-2; D gene uncertain. The CDR3 covers 13 residues. Trimming took off 6 bases at V and 5 bases at J, with 13 bases between the two ends. Germline V CDR1 and CDR2: SGHAT, FQNNGV. The CDR3 loop reads CASSEGFRYGYTF. The CDR3 bases are TGTGCCAGCAGTGAGGGTTTTCGGTATGGCTACACCTTC.

V gene TRBV5-1 combines with J gene TRBJ1-4; 9 bases line up with TRBD1. CDR3 length: 15 residues. V gave up 4 bases and J gave up 3 bases; unmatched junction bases: 4. Germline CDR1 is SGHRS and CDR2 is YFSETQ. CDR3 in DNA: TGCGCCAGCAGCCCAAGACAGGGGGCTAATGAAAAACTGTTTTTT. Translated: CASSPRQGANEKLFF. The variable domain in full, with the rest retrieved from reference TRBV5-1 and TRBJ1-4, is KAGVTQTPRYLIKTRGQQVTLSCSPISGHRSVSWYQQTPGQGLQFLFEYFSETQRNKGNFPGRFSGRQFSNSRSEMNVSTLELGDSALYLCASSPRQGANEKLFFGSGTQLSVL.

This clone was counted a single time. The genes are TRBV19 and TRBJ2-7; D unclear. V was cut by 1 base and J by 2 bases, with 9 bases left in between. This CDR3 has 14 residues. Germline values: CDR1 LNHDA, CDR2 SQIVND (reference sequence). The CDR3 here is CASSIGQRTYEQYF. CDR3 DNA sequence: TGTGCCAGTAGTATAGGGCAGAGAACCTACGAGCAGTACTTC.

This chain uses TRBV7-9 with TRBJ2-7, with D unresolved. The CDR3 is 15 amino acids. Germline V gives CDR1 SEHNR, CDR2 FQNEAQ (reference sequence). The V end lost 4 bases, the J end lost 3 bases, and 16 bases lay between the germline ends. The CDR3 here is CASSSTVRSIYEQYF. DNA for the CDR3: TGTGCCAGCAGCTCGACCGTGAGGAGCATCTACGAGCAGTACTTC. Drawing the rest from reference TRBV7-9 and TRBJ2-7, the complete variable domain is DTGVSQNPRHKITKRGQNVTFRCDPISEHNRLYWYRQTLGQGPEFLTYFQNEAQLEKSRLLSDRFSAERPKGSFSTLEIQRTEQGDSAMYLCASSSTVRSIYEQYFGPGTRLTVT.

This sequence joins TRBV30 and TRBJ1-2, with D unresolved. Germline-derived CDR1 and CDR2 are GTSNPN and SVGIG (reference sequence). V lost 4 bases and J 0 bases, leaving 15 bases between the germline ends. This CDR3 spans 15 amino acids. This CDR3 is CAWTSGTATNYGYTF. DNA of the CDR3: TGTGCCTGGACCTCTGGAACAGCCACTAACTATGGCTACACCTTC.

V gene TRBV6-6 combines with J gene TRBJ1-2, with 7 bases matching TRBD1. CDR3 length: 15 residues. CDR1 and CDR2 from the germline V gene are MNHNY and SVGAGI (reference sequence). J lost 2 bases, V lost 2 bases, and 5 bases had no gene match. The DNA for the CDR3 is TGTGCCAGCAGTTACAAGGAGGGGGCAAACTATGGCTACACCTTC. Protein sequence: CASSYKEGANYGYTF.

This chain connects TRBV14 to TRBJ1-2, with D perhaps matching TRBD1 (6 bases). CDR1 is SGHDN and CDR2 is FVKESK in the germline V gene. The CDR3 totals 15 residues. V was shortened by 1 base and J by 2 bases, with 11 bases between the two germline ends. The CDR3 reads CASSQGNRANYGYTF. CDR3 DNA: TGTGCCAGCAGCCAAGGGAACAGGGCAAACTATGGCTACACCTTC.

The rearrangement uses TRBV20-1 and TRBJ1-5; D uncertain. Trimming cost V 3 bases and J 2 bases, with 8 bases left between them. The germline V gene encodes CDR1 DFQATT and CDR2 SNEGSKA (reference sequence). This CDR3 contains 13 residues. CDR3 coding DNA: TGCAGTGCTAGTGGGCGGGGCAATCAGCCCCAGCATTTT. Translation: CSASGRGNQPQHF.

J is TRBJ2-1 and V is TRBV7-9; the match to TRBD1 covers 7 bases. Germline lookup yields CDR1 SEHNR and CDR2 FQNEAQ (reference sequence). V shed 5 bases and J 10 bases; nucleotides not matched to a gene: 14. This CDR3 comprises 15 residues. For the CDR3, the DNA is TGTGCCAGCAGCGGCGACAGGGTGAGGGGTTGGGAGCAGTTCTTC. Encoded protein: CASSGDRVRGWEQFF. Variable domain in full (rest from reference TRBV7-9 and TRBJ2-1): DTGVSQNPRHKITKRGQNVTFRCDPISEHNRLYWYRQTLGQGPEFLTYFQNEAQLEKSRLLSDRFSAERPKGSFSTLEIQRTEQGDSAMYLCASSGDRVRGWEQFFGPGTRLTVL.

This clone was seen a single time. This chain links TRBV24-1 with TRBJ1-2; possibly TRBD1 for D (5 bases). Trimming cost V 3 bases and J 4 bases, with 8 bases left between them. Germline CDR1 reads KGHDR; CDR2 reads SFDVKD. The CDR3 is 13 residues long. CDR3: CATSDTDSYGYTF. CDR3 in DNA: TGTGCCACCAGTGATACCGACAGCTATGGCTACACCTTC.

The chain combines TRBV11-3 with TRBJ2-2, with TRBD1 matching 9 bases. The germline V gene has CDR1 SGHNT and CDR2 YENEEA. Trimming removed 5 bases from V and 0 bases from J; junction bases left unmatched: 1. This CDR3 region has 15 residues. This chain's CDR3 is CASSRTGANTGELFF. The CDR3 DNA reads as TGTGCCAGCAGCCGGACAGGGGCGAACACCGGGGAGCTGTTTTTT. The whole variable domain, filled in from reference TRBV11-3 and TRBJ2-2, reads EAGVVQSPRYKIIEKKQPVAFWCNPISGHNTLYWYLQNLGQGPELLIRYENEEAVDDSQLPKDRFSAERLKGVDSTLKIQPAELGDSAVYLCASSRTGANTGELFFGEGSRLTVL.

The chain links TRBV11-2 to TRBJ2-7, with D possibly called TRBD1 or TRBD2 (5 bases each). The ends were cut back, 1 base at V and 6 bases at J, with 16 bases in the middle. CDR3 length: 15 amino acids. Germline assignment: CDR1 SGHAT and CDR2 FQNNGV. The CDR3 spells CASSLGPQAGTEQYF. The CDR3 DNA follows: TGTGCCAGCAGCTTAGGCCCCCAGGCAGGGACCGAGCAGTACTTC.

V gene TRBV5-1 combines with J gene TRBJ2-2, with D tentatively TRBD1 (6 bases). CDR1 is SGHRS, CDR2 YFSETQ, per germline. Trimming took off 3 bases at V and 2 bases at J, with 11 bases between the two ends. This CDR3 contains 15 residues. The CDR3 loop is CASSSSDSNTGELFF. Written as DNA, the CDR3 is TGCGCCAGCAGCTCTTCGGACAGTAACACCGGGGAGCTGTTTTTT.

The chain uses TRBV4-2 and TRBJ1-6, with D possibly being TRBD1 (5 bases). This CDR3 spans 18 amino acids. The V and J ends lost 0 bases and 0 bases respectively, with 12 bases between them. Germline CDR1 and CDR2: LGHNA and YNFKEQ. CDR3 nucleotide sequence: TGTGCCAGCAGCCAAGAAACAGGCACGAGCTCCTATAATTCACCCCTCCACTTT. Protein product: CASSQETGTSSYNSPLHF.

The chain employs TRBV12-3 or TRBV12-4 and TRBJ2-7, with a weak D call TRBD2 (6 bases). V was clipped by 7 bases and J by 5 bases, with 15 bases between them. CDR3 length: 13 amino acids. The CDR3 protein is CASTFAGGNEQYF. In DNA, the CDR3 is TGTGCCAGCACCTTCGCTGGGGGGAACGAGCAGTACTTC.